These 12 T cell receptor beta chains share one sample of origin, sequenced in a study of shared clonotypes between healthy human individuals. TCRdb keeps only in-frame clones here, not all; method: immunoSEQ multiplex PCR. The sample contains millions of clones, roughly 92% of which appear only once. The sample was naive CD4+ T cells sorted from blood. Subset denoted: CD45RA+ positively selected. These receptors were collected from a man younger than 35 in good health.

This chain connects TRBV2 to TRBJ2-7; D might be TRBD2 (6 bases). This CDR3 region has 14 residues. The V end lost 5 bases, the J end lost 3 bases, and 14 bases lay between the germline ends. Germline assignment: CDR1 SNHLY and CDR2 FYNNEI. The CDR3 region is CASSLPGERYEQYF. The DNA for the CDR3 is TGTGCCAGCAGTTTACCGGGGGAGCGCTACGAGCAGTACTTC.

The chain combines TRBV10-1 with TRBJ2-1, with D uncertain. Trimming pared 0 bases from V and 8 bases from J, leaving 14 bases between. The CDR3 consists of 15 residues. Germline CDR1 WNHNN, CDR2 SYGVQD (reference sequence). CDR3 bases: TGCGCCAGCAGTGAGTCGCGTGCCGGTACGGATGAGCAGTTCTTC. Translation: CASSESRAGTDEQFF.

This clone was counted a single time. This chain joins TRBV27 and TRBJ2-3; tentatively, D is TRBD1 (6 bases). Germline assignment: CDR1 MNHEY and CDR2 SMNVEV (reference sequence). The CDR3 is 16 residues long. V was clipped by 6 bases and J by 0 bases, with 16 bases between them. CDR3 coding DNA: TGTGCCAGCAGCCGAACAGGGTTCCCTAGCACAGATACGCAGTATTTT. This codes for CASSRTGFPSTDTQYF.

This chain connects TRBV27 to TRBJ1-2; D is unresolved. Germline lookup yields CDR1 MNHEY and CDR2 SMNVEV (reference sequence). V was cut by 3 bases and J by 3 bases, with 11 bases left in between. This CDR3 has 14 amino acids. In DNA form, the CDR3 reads TGTGCCAGCAGTTTTTCTGGGAGCGACTATGGCTACACCTTC. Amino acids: CASSFSGSDYGYTF.

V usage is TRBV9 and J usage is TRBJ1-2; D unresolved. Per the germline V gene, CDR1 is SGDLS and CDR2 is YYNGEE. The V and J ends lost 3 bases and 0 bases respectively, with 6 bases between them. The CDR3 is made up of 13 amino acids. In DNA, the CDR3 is TGTGCCAGCAGCGATAAAGCTAACTATGGCTACACCTTC. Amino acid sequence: CASSDKANYGYTF.

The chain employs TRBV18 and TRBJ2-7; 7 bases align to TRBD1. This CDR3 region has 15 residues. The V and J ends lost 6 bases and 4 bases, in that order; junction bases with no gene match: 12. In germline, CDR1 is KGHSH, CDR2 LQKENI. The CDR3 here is CASSAEAGGSYEQYF. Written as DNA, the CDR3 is TGTGCCAGCTCCGCCGAGGCAGGGGGTAGTTACGAGCAGTACTTC.

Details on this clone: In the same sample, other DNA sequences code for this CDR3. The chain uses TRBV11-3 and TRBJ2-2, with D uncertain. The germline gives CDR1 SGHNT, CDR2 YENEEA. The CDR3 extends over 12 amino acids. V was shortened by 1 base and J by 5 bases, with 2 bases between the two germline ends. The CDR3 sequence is CASSLGTGELFF. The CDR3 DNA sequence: TGTGCCAGCAGCTTAGGAACCGGGGAGCTGTTTTTT.

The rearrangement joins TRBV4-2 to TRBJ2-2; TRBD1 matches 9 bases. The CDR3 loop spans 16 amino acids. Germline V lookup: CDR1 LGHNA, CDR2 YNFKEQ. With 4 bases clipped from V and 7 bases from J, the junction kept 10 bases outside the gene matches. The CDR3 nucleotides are TGTGCCAGCAGCCGGGACAGGGCCCCTTCGGGCGGGGAGCTGTTTTTT. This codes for CASSRDRAPSGGELFF.

The CDR3 spells CASSLEALANYGYTF. The DNA of the CDR3 is TGCGCCAGCAGCTTGGAAGCCTTAGCTAACTATGGCTACACCTTC. V gene TRBV5-1 combines with J gene TRBJ1-2; D not resolved. The CDR3 is 15 amino acids. Germline V lookup: CDR1 SGHRS, CDR2 YFSETQ. The V gene lost 0 bases and the J gene lost 0 bases, with 9 bases spanning the gap. Variable domain in full (rest from reference TRBV5-1 and TRBJ1-2): KAGVTQTPRYLIKTRGQQVTLSCSPISGHRSVSWYQQTPGQGLQFLFEYFSETQRNKGNFPGRFSGRQFSNSRSEMNVSTLELGDSALYLCASSLEALANYGYTFGSGTRLTVV.

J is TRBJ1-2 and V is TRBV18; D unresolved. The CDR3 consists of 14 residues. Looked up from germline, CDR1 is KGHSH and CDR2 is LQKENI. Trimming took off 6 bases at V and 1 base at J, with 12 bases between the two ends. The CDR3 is CASSPMTSNYGYTF. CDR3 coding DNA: TGTGCCAGCTCCCCAATGACAAGTAACTATGGCTACACCTTC.

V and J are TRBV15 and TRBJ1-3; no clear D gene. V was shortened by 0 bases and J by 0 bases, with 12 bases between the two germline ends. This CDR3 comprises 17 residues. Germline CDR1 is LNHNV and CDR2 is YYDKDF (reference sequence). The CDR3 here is CATSRDRGGVSGNTIYF. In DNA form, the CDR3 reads TGTGCCACCAGCAGAGATCGGGGTGGAGTCTCTGGAAACACCATATATTTT.

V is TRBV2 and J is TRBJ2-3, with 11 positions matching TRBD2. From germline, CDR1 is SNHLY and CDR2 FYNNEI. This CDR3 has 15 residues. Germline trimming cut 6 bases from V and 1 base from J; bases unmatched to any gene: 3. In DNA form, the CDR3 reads TGTGCCAGCAGGGGTAGCGGGAGGGGCACAGATACGCAGTATTTT. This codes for CASRGSGRGTDTQYF.